Listed below are T cell receptor beta chains from one sample, sequenced in a study of OX40 agonist ivuxolimab in advanced cancers. The method was immunoSEQ multiplex PCR; TCRdb's version includes in-frame clones alone and lacks a portion of them. The sample holds some 110,000 clones; about nine tenths are singletons and the top ten take 0.7% to 0.9%. The specimen comprised CD4+ or CD8+ T cells sorted from blood, sampled in a trial of the OX40 agonist ivuxolimab. The receptors originated from an adult with an advanced solid tumor such as melanoma, head and neck, liver or kidney cancer. The CDR3 runs from the conserved cysteine through the conserved F or W. Each record gives: CDR3 DNA, CDR3 protein, J gene, D gene, clone size, V gene. The D gene is left open where the match is weak. Clone sizes are given selectively: once, few, many, or a class where the clone is expanded.

cdr3_nt: TGTGCCAGCAGTTACTCCACATCGGGTCATGAAAAACTGTTTTTT; cdr3_aa: CASSYSTSGHEKLFF; j_call: TRBJ1-4; d_call: NA; clone_size: NA; v_call: TRBV6-5
cdr3_nt: TGTGCCAGCAGTTATTCCGACAGCCAAGAGACCCAGTACTTC; cdr3_aa: CASSYSDSQETQYF; j_call: TRBJ2-5; d_call: NA; clone_size: NA; v_call: TRBV6-5
cdr3_nt: TGTGCCAGTAGTCCCCGGAGGGTAGCGGGGTTCTCCTACAATGAGCAGTTCTTC; cdr3_aa: CASSPRRVAGFSYNEQFF; j_call: TRBJ2-1; d_call: TRBD2; clone_size: NA; v_call: TRBV19
cdr3_nt: TGCGCCAGCAGCACCCCTAGCGAGAACACCGGGGAGCTGTTTTTT; cdr3_aa: CASSTPSENTGELFF; j_call: TRBJ2-2; d_call: NA; clone_size: NA; v_call: TRBV5-1
cdr3_nt: TGTGCCAGCAGTTACTACGGACAGGGTAACAATGAGCAGTTCTTC; cdr3_aa: CASSYYGQGNNEQFF; j_call: TRBJ2-1; d_call: TRBD1; clone_size: NA; v_call: TRBV6-5
cdr3_nt: TGTGCCAGCAGTTTTTCCGAACAGGTACCCCAAGAGACCCAGTACTTC; cdr3_aa: CASSFSEQVPQETQYF; j_call: TRBJ2-5; d_call: NA; clone_size: NA; v_call: TRBV6-6
cdr3_nt: TGTGCCAGCTACTCACCAAGGTTGAACACTGAAGCTTTCTTT; cdr3_aa: CASYSPRLNTEAFF; j_call: TRBJ1-1; d_call: NA; clone_size: NA; v_call: TRBV6-5
cdr3_nt: TGCGCCAGCAGCCAAGGGACTAGTATGAACACCGGGGAGCTGTTTTTT; cdr3_aa: CASSQGTSMNTGELFF; j_call: TRBJ2-2; d_call: TRBD2; clone_size: NA; v_call: TRBV4-3
cdr3_nt: TGTGCCAGCAGCTTGGTGGGACAGGGGGACTATGGCTACACCTTC; cdr3_aa: CASSLVGQGDYGYTF; j_call: TRBJ1-2; d_call: TRBD1; clone_size: NA; v_call: TRBV5-4
cdr3_nt: TGTGCCAGCAGCGACACCGGGACAGGGGTCTGGGAGCAGTACTTC; cdr3_aa: CASSDTGTGVWEQYF; j_call: TRBJ2-7; d_call: TRBD1; clone_size: NA; v_call: TRBV7-9
cdr3_nt: TGTGCCAGCAGCGTAAACCCCAGGGGAATGAACACTGAAGCTTTCTTT; cdr3_aa: CASSVNPRGMNTEAFF; j_call: TRBJ1-1; d_call: NA; clone_size: NA; v_call: TRBV9
cdr3_nt: TGTGCCTGGAGTGTAGTCAGGGGGCTTCGGTTCACTGAAGCTTTCTTT; cdr3_aa: CAWSVVRGLRFTEAFF; j_call: TRBJ1-1; d_call: TRBD1; clone_size: NA; v_call: TRBV30
cdr3_nt: TGTGCCAGTAGTATAGCGTACAATGAGCAGTTCTTC; cdr3_aa: CASSIAYNEQFF; j_call: TRBJ2-1; d_call: NA; clone_size: NA; v_call: TRBV19
cdr3_nt: TGTGCCAGTAGCGAACCAGAGAACTATGGCTACACCTTC; cdr3_aa: CASSEPENYGYTF; j_call: TRBJ1-2; d_call: NA; clone_size: NA; v_call: TRBV19
cdr3_nt: TGTGCCAGCAGCAACCGGGACTCCCATTCCAACGAGCAGTACTTC; cdr3_aa: CASSNRDSHSNEQYF; j_call: TRBJ2-7; d_call: NA; clone_size: NA; v_call: TRBV9
cdr3_nt: TGTGCCAGCAGCTTGGTGGGACTAGCGGGAGGGCCGGGGAATGAGCAGTTCTTC; cdr3_aa: CASSLVGLAGGPGNEQFF; j_call: TRBJ2-1; d_call: TRBD2; clone_size: NA; v_call: TRBV5-4
cdr3_nt: TGTGCCAGCTCACCGCTGGTTCCCTACGAGCAGTACTTC; cdr3_aa: CASSPLVPYEQYF; j_call: TRBJ2-7; d_call: NA; clone_size: once; v_call: TRBV18
cdr3_nt: TGTGCCAGCAGCTTCGGAGGATACCTTTCGGAAGAGACCCAGTACTTC; cdr3_aa: CASSFGGYLSEETQYF; j_call: TRBJ2-5; d_call: NA; clone_size: NA; v_call: TRBV5-4
cdr3_nt: TGTGCCAGCACCGACGGGGGATTCGGAACAGATACGCAGTATTTT; cdr3_aa: CASTDGGFGTDTQYF; j_call: TRBJ2-3; d_call: NA; clone_size: NA; v_call: TRBV27
cdr3_nt: TGCGCCAGCACCTGGGACAGGGGGCGTGGGGAGCTGTTTTTT; cdr3_aa: CASTWDRGRGELFF; j_call: TRBJ2-2; d_call: TRBD1; clone_size: NA; v_call: TRBV5-1
cdr3_nt: TGTGCCAGCAGTCGGGGACGTGTTTCAGGACTCATCTCCTACGAGCAGTACTTC; cdr3_aa: CASSRGRVSGLISYEQYF; j_call: TRBJ2-7; d_call: NA; clone_size: NA; v_call: TRBV7-3
cdr3_nt: TGCGCCAGCAGCTTGGGAGAAGGATTCATGAACACTGAAGCTTTCTTT; cdr3_aa: CASSLGEGFMNTEAFF; j_call: TRBJ1-1; d_call: NA; clone_size: NA; v_call: TRBV5-1
cdr3_nt: TGTGCCAGCAGCTCCCCCACCGGGACTAGACCCAATGAGCAGTTCTTC; cdr3_aa: CASSSPTGTRPNEQFF; j_call: TRBJ2-1; d_call: TRBD2; clone_size: NA; v_call: TRBV6-6
cdr3_nt: TGCAGCGTTGGAATAGACTGGTCCTACGAGCAGTACTTC; cdr3_aa: CSVGIDWSYEQYF; j_call: TRBJ2-7; d_call: NA; clone_size: NA; v_call: TRBV29-1
cdr3_nt: TGTGCCAGCAGCCTCGGTAGGGGGAACACTGAAGCTTTCTTT; cdr3_aa: CASSLGRGNTEAFF; j_call: TRBJ1-1; d_call: NA; clone_size: NA; v_call: TRBV7-2
cdr3_nt: TGTGCCCGCTCGGGTCAGCCCCAGCATTTT; cdr3_aa: CARSGQPQHF; j_call: TRBJ1-5; d_call: NA; clone_size: few; v_call: TRBV27